This T cell receptor (beta chain) comes out of a study of blood T cell repertoires in COVID-19. Study at large: Nucleic acid was either cDNA or gDNA, and it came from T cells, B-cell-depleted T cells, or PBMCs.

The CDR3 sequence is 12 residues long. The germline gives CDR1 MNHEY, CDR2 SMNVEV (reference sequence). Profiling relied on immunoSEQ multiplex PCR, and the TCRdb table lists in-frame clones only, not all of them. The sample lists 65,000 to 90,000 clones, 89% occurring once. This rearrangement joins TRBV27 to TRBJ2-1; 8 bases fit TRBD2. The sample was peripheral blood. The clonotype was recovered from a man aged 80 or over with acute or convalescent COVID-19. In nucleotides, the CDR3 is TGTGTTAGCGGGAAACTCTACAATGAGCAGTTCTTC. Amino acids: CVSGKLYNEQFF.